Listed here are 2 T cell receptor beta chains from one sample, sequenced in a study of identical twins. A single record per CDR3 protein comes from TCRdb applying MiXCR to the 5' RACE reads. The repertoire holds 240,000 or so distinct CDR3 sequences, with roughly 7% as singletons. Another study also made use of these data, one on yellow fever vaccine responses in identical twins.

The sample was memory (CD45RO+) T cells sorted from blood. These receptors were obtained from a woman aged 18-29 years in good health.

This clonotype was seen at least ten times. V is TRBV12-3 or TRBV12-4 and J is TRBJ1-5; D is undetermined. The CDR3 runs to 12 residues. Between the trimmed V and J ends, which lost 2 bases and 6 bases, there was a span of 5 bases. The CDR3 here is CASSLRVQPQHF. The CDR3, as DNA: TGTGCCAGCAGTTTACGGGTTCAGCCCCAGCATTTT.

The sample holds many counts of this clonotype. The chain is built from TRBV5-1 and TRBJ2-1, with 9 bases lining up with TRBD2. The junction had 3 bases not matched to a gene; V was cut back by 3 bases and J by 2 bases. Germline V gene lookup returns CDR1 SGHRS and CDR2 YFSETQ. This CDR3 is built from 15 residues. CDR3 sequence reads: CASSSGTSPYNEQFF. Here the CDR3 DNA reads TGCGCCAGCAGCTCCGGGACTAGCCCCTACAATGAGCAGTTCTTC.